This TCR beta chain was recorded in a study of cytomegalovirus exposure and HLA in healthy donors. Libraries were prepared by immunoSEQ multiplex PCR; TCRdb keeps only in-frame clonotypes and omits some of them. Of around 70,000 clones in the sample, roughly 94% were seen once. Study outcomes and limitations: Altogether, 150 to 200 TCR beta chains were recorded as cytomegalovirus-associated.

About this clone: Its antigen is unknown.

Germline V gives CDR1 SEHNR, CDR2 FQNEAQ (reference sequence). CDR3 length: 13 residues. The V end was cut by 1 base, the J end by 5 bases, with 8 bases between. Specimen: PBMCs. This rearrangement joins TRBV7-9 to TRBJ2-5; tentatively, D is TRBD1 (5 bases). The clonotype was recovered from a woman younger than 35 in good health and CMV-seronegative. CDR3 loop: CASSLGRDETQYF. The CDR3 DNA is TGTGCCAGCAGCTTAGGCAGGGATGAGACCCAGTACTTC.